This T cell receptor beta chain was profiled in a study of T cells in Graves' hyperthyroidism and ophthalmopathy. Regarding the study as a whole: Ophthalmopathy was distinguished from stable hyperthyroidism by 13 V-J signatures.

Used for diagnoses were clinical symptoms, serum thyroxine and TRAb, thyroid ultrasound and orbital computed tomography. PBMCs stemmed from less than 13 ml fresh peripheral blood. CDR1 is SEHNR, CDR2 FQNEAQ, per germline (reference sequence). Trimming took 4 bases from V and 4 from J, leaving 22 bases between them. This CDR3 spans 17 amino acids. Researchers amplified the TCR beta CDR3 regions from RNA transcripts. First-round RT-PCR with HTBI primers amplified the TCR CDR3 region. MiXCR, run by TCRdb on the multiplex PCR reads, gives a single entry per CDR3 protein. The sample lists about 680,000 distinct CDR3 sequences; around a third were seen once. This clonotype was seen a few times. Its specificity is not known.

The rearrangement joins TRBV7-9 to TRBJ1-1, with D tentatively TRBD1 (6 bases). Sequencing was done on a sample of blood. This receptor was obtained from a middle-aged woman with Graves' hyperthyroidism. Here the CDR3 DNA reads TGTGCCAGCAGCTACCCGAAACAGGGTTTAGGGGGCACTGAAGCTTTCTTT. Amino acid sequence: CASSYPKQGLGGTEAFF.